Listed here are 3 T cell receptor beta chains from one sample, sequenced in a study of spatial heterogeneity in lung cancer. MiXCR, applied by TCRdb to the 5' RACE reads, yields one record per CDR3 protein. The sample includes 3,000 to 4,000 distinct CDR3 sequences, around 41% seen only once; the top ten take 76%. Stated time point: sample taken at primary tumor resection. From tumor, nontumor lung or frozen PBMC, whole RNA was taken unsorted for sequencing. This specimen consisted of PBMCs, obtained at surgery. The origin of the receptors is a male donor with early-stage non-small cell lung cancer.

This clonotype showed up just a few times. The chain links TRBV5-1 to TRBJ2-3; perhaps TRBD2 as D (6 bases). With 4 bases removed from V and 2 bases from J, the gap between germline ends came to 14 bases. The germline gives CDR1 SGHRS, CDR2 YFSETQ. The CDR3 contains 15 residues. The chain's CDR3 is CASSPGLPLTDTQYF. CDR3 coding DNA: TGCGCCAGCAGCCCGGGACTTCCACTCACAGATACGCAGTATTTT.

This clonotype is labeled large (0.1 to 1%). The genes are TRBV7-3 and TRBJ2-1; the match to TRBD2 covers 10 bases. The CDR3 contains 18 residues. V dropped 6 bases and J dropped 4; count of bases not matched to a gene: 15. Looked up from germline, CDR1 is SGHTA and CDR2 is FQGTGA. Written as DNA, the CDR3 is TGTGCCAGCAGGATAACTAGCGGGGACCCGAGGGATTACAATGAGCAGTTCTTC. Translation gives CASRITSGDPRDYNEQFF. The full variable domain, its missing parts supplied by reference TRBV7-3 and TRBJ2-1, is GAGVSQTPSNKVTEKGKYVELRCDPISGHTALYWYRQSLGQGPEFLIYFQGTGAADDSGLPNDRFFAVRPEGSVSTLKIQRTERGDSAVYLCASRITSGDPRDYNEQFFGPGTRLTVL.

The chain recombines TRBV20-1 with TRBJ2-7, with D perhaps given as TRBD1 or TRBD2 (5 bases each). Germline V CDR1 and CDR2: DFQATT, SNEGSKA (reference sequence). The CDR3 length is 14 residues. Trimming removed 6 bases from V and 3 bases from J, with 18 bases in between. CDR3 protein: CSAPSRGVGYEQYF. As DNA, the CDR3 is TGCAGTGCGCCTTCTAGAGGGGTGGGCTACGAGCAGTACTTC.